This T cell receptor (beta chain) was observed in a study of cytomegalovirus exposure and HLA in healthy donors. The CDR3 totals 15 residues. J gave up 11 bases and V 2 bases, and 12 bases lay outside the gene matches. CDR1 and CDR2 from the germline V gene are MNHNY and SVGAGI (reference sequence). PCR primers comprised 60 Vbeta and 13 Jbeta primers. The protocol was immunoSEQ multiplex PCR, while the TCRdb copy is restricted to in-frame clones and leaves out a portion. This sample has about 200,000 clones, with less than 85% found just once. The chain couples TRBV6-6 to TRBJ1-1, with 9 bases fitting TRBD1. This TCR was recovered from a girl aged 5-17 years in good health and CMV-seropositive. The sample comprised PBMCs. CDR3 in amino acids: CASSYIGQGTNEAFF. CDR3 nucleotides: TGTGCCAGCAGTTACATAGGACAGGGGACCAATGAGGCTTTCTTT.